This T cell receptor (beta chain) was recorded in a study of T cell clonality in common variable immunodeficiency. Study-wide results and caveats: Fewer deletions and N-nucleotide insertions were reportedly seen in common variable immunodeficiency TCR beta sequences.

Trimming removed 8 bases from V and 0 bases from J, with 12 bases in between. CDR3 size: 14 residues. Germline CDR1 SEHNR, CDR2 FQNEAQ (reference sequence). Repertoires were generated with immunoSEQ multiplex PCR, while TCRdb's copy carries only in-frame clones and drops some. Listed for the sample are tens of thousands of clones, none seen a single time. This clone was counted a few times. Its matching antigen is unknown. The read ends 3 residues before the CDR3 terminus; that terminus is restored from the germline J gene. This clonotype was obtained from a human donor with common variable immunodeficiency. This chain uses TRBV7-9 with TRBJ2-3, with D perhaps TRBD2 (6 bases). Source material: peripheral blood mononuclear cells. This CDR3 reads CASAGPSSTDTQYF. Partial CDR3 DNA: TGTGCCAGCGCGGGGCCCTCTAGCACAGATACG.